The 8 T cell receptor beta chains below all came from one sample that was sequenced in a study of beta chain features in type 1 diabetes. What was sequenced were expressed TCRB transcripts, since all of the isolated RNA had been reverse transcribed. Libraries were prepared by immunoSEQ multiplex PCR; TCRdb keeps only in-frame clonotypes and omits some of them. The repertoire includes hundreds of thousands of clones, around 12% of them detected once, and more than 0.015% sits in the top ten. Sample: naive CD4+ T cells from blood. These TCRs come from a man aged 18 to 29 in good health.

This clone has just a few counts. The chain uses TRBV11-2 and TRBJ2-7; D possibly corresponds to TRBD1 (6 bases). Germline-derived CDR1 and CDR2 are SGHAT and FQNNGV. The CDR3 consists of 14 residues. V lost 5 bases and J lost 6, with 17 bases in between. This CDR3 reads CASSPAWGRGEQYF. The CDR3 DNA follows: TGTGCCAGCAGCCCCGCCTGGGGCAGGGGCGAGCAGTACTTC.

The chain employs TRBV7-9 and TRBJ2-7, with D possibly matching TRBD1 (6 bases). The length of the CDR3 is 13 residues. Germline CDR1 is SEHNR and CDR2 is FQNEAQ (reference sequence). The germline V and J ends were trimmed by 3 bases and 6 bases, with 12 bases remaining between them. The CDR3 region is CASSFPQGSEQYF. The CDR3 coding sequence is TGTGCCAGCAGCTTCCCACAGGGATCCGAGCAGTACTTC.

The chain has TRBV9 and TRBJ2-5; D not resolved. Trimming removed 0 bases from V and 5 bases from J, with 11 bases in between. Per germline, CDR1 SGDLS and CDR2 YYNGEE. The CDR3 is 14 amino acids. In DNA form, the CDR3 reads TGTGCCAGCAGCGTAGAGAGTAGTTTGGAGACCCAGTACTTC. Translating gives CASSVESSLETQYF.

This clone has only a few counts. Here the CDR3 reads CASSPGTGGGEQFF. In DNA form, the CDR3 reads TGTGCCAGCAGTCCCGGGACAGGGGGAGGTGAGCAGTTCTTC. The rearrangement links TRBV6-1 to TRBJ2-1; 11 nucleotides agree with TRBD1. Germline-derived CDR1 and CDR2 are MNHNS and SASEGT. This CDR3 spans 14 amino acids. V was clipped by 5 bases and J by 9 bases; unmatched bases: 6.

For the CDR3, the DNA is TGTGCCAGCAGCCCTAGGACAGGGAGTGAAGAGACCCAGTACTTC. Residues: CASSPRTGSEETQYF. The rearrangement uses TRBV4-2 and TRBJ2-5; 8 nucleotides align to TRBD1. Germline CDR1 LGHNA, CDR2 YNFKEQ. Germline trimming cut 4 bases from V and 3 bases from J; bases unmatched to any gene: 7. The CDR3 has 15 residues.

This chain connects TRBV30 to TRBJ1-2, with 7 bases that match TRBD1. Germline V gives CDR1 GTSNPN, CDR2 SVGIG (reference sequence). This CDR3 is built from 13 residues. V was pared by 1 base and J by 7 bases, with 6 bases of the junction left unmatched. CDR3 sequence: CAWSANRGGGYTF. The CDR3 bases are TGTGCCTGGAGTGCAAACAGGGGTGGTGGCTACACCTTC.

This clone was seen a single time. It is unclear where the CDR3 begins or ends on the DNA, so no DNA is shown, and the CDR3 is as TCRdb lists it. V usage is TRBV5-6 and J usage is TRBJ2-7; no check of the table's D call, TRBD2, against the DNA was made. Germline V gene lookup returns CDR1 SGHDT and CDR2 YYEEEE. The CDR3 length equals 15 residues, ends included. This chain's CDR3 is CASSFGPGGSYEQYF.

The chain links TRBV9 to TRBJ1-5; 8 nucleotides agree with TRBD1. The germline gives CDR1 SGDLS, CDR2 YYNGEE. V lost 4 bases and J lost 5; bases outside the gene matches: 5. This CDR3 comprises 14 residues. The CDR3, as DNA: TGTGCCAGCAGCTTCGGACAGGGCGATCAGCCCCAGCATTTT. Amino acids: CASSFGQGDQPQHF.